A selection of T cell receptor beta chains follows, all from one sample in a study of beta chain features in type 1 diabetes. Measured with immunoSEQ multiplex PCR; TCRdb has only the in-frame clones, and not every one. The sample includes around 120,000 clones, around 15% of them seen just once. Sequenced input: central memory CD4+ T cells from blood. These receptors came from a man aged 18 to 30 with type 1 diabetes. The CDR3 runs from the conserved cysteine through the conserved F or W. The D gene is left open where the match is weak. The listing skips clone size in some rows; elsewhere it reads once, few, many or a size class.

length: 12; V: TRBV25-1; size: -; J: TRBJ2-5; D: -; DNA: TGTGCCAGCAGTGCCTATCAAGAGACCCAGTACTTC; CDR3: CASSAYQETQYF
length: 14; V: TRBV7-9; size: -; J: TRBJ2-3; D: -; DNA: TGTGCCAGCAGCCAGGGCCTTAGCACAGATACGCAGTATTTT; CDR3: CASSQGLSTDTQYF
length: 15; V: TRBV25-1; size: few; J: TRBJ1-4; D: TRBD1; DNA: TGTGCCAGCAGTGAATCGACGACAGGGAGGGATAAACTGTTTTTT; CDR3: CASSESTTGRDKLFF
length: 11; V: TRBV20-1; size: few; J: TRBJ2-1; D: -; DNA: TGCAGTGCTCGCGGGTACAATGAGCAGTTCTTC; CDR3: CSARGYNEQFF
length: 14; V: TRBV7-9; size: few; J: TRBJ2-1; D: -; DNA: TGTGCCAGCAGCTTAGATGCCTCTAGCAATGAGCAGTTCTTC; CDR3: CASSLDASSNEQFF
length: 14; V: TRBV10-3; size: few; J: TRBJ1-5; D: TRBD1; DNA: TGTGCCACCAGCGACAGGGCAGACAATCAGCCCCAGCATTTT; CDR3: CATSDRADNQPQHF
length: 14; V: TRBV25-1; size: -; J: TRBJ2-1; D: -; DNA: TGTGCCAGCAGTCGCCGAAGGGGAAACAATGAGCAGTTCTTC; CDR3: CASSRRRGNNEQFF
length: 13; V: TRBV29-1; size: -; J: TRBJ1-5; D: -; DNA: TGCAGCGTTGCTTGGAATAGCAATCAGCCCCAGCATTTT; CDR3: CSVAWNSNQPQHF
length: 13; V: TRBV6-5; size: -; J: TRBJ2-3; D: -; DNA: TGTGCCAGCAGAACGGACGGCACAGATACGCAGTATTTT; CDR3: CASRTDGTDTQYF
length: 13; V: TRBV7-9; size: few; J: TRBJ1-2; D: TRBD1; DNA: TGTGCCAGCAGCCGGGGACAGATCTATGGCTACACCTTC; CDR3: CASSRGQIYGYTF
length: 18; V: TRBV5-1; size: -; J: TRBJ2-6; D: TRBD2; DNA: TGCGCCAGCAGCTCGACGGGGGGGCCCAACTCTGGGGCCAACGTCCTGACTTTC; CDR3: CASSSTGGPNSGANVLTF
length: 13; V: TRBV18; size: few; J: TRBJ1-2; D: -; DNA: TGTGCCAGCTCACCAGAGGGACACTATGGCTACACCTTC; CDR3: CASSPEGHYGYTF
length: 15; V: TRBV7-2; size: few; J: TRBJ2-7; D: TRBD1; DNA: TGTGCCAGCAGCCGTACCGGGACAGGGATAGGCGAGCAGTACTTC; CDR3: CASSRTGTGIGEQYF
length: 16; V: TRBV4-2; size: -; J: TRBJ2-7; D: TRBD2; DNA: TGTGCCAGCAGCCCCCTGACTAGCGGGAGCACCTACGAGCAGTACTTC; CDR3: CASSPLTSGSTYEQYF
length: 15; V: TRBV6-6; size: few; J: TRBJ1-5; D: -; DNA: TGTGCCAGCAGTTACTCTTCGAGGGGCAATCAGCCCCAGCATTTT; CDR3: CASSYSSRGNQPQHF
length: 13; V: TRBV18; size: -; J: TRBJ2-7; D: TRBD1; DNA: TGTGCCAGCTCACCGGGACAGGAGGACGAGCAGTACTTC; CDR3: CASSPGQEDEQYF